The 28 T cell receptor beta chains reported below all come from one sample, sequenced in a study of cytomegalovirus exposure and HLA in healthy donors. In the PCR, 60 Vbeta and 13 Jbeta primers were used. Here immunoSEQ multiplex PCR was the method, and the copy in TCRdb shows in-frame clones only, minus some. The sample records about 110,000 clones, roughly 72% being singletons. Sample: PBMCs. The receptors stem from a man younger than 45 in good health and CMV-seronegative.

The chain recombines TRBV7-6 with TRBJ1-6; the D gene is possibly TRBD1 (5 bases). CDR3 size: 14 residues. Germline CDR1 and CDR2: SGHVS and FNYEAQ. The germline V and J ends were trimmed by 1 base and 6 bases, with 7 bases remaining between them. The CDR3 loop reads CASSLGQINSPLHF. The CDR3 nucleotides read TGTGCCAGCAGCTTAGGACAGATTAATTCACCCCTCCACTTT.

CDR3 protein: CASSTGTAQDTQYF. DNA for the CDR3: TGCGCCAGCAGCACAGGAACGGCACAAGATACGCAGTATTTT. The chain couples TRBV5-1 to TRBJ2-3; tentatively, D is TRBD1 (5 bases). V was cut by 4 bases and J by 5 bases, with 14 bases left in between. CDR1 and CDR2 from the germline V gene are SGHRS and YFSETQ. This CDR3 region has 14 residues.

This sequence joins TRBV9 and TRBJ2-7; 7 nucleotides agree with TRBD1. V dropped 4 bases and J dropped 7; count of bases not matched to a gene: 20. Germline V gene sequence: CDR1 SGDLS, CDR2 YYNGEE. The CDR3 contains 17 residues. CDR3 sequence reads: CASSIRTDRTGLGEQYF. For the CDR3, the DNA is TGTGCCAGCAGCATTCGTACTGATAGGACAGGTCTGGGGGAGCAGTACTTC.

This clone was found a few times. The chain couples TRBV2 to TRBJ1-6, with D perhaps matching TRBD1 (6 bases). The CDR3 runs 16 residues. Trimming took 7 bases from V and 7 from J, leaving 20 bases between them. Germline V gene lookup returns CDR1 SNHLY and CDR2 FYNNEI. The DNA of the CDR3 is TGTGCCAGCATTCGGGACACAGCGGCGGTAAATTCACCCCTCCACTTT. This codes for CASIRDTAAVNSPLHF. The whole variable domain, filled in from reference TRBV2 and TRBJ1-6, reads EPEVTQTPSHQVTQMGQEVILRCVPISNHLYFYWYRQILGQKVEFLVSFYNNEISEKSEIFDDQFSVERPDGSNFTLKIRSTKLEDSAMYFCASIRDTAAVNSPLHFGNGTRLTVT.

Note on this clone: The germline gene is not matched at one end of the junction; a read error may be the cause. This chain uses TRBV10-3 with TRBJ2-5; 10 bases are a match to TRBD2. The CDR3 loop spans 15 amino acids. CDR1 ENHRY and CDR2 SYGVKD come from the germline V gene. The CDR3 DNA reads as TGTGCCAGCAGTGTCGAAGCGGGGGGGCTGGAGACCCAGTACTTC. This gives the protein CASSVEAGGLETQYF.

The chain combines TRBV28 with TRBJ2-7; 12 bases fit TRBD2. Germline V gene sequence: CDR1 MDHEN, CDR2 SYDVKM. The CDR3 runs to 15 residues. J was trimmed by 3 bases and V by 6 bases; bases with no gene match: 6. The CDR3 region has the DNA TGTGCCAGCAGGTCGGGACTAGCGGGTTTCTACGAGCAGTACTTC. This codes for CASRSGLAGFYEQYF.

In the case of this clone: A read error may produce the germline difference seen at one junction end. The chain employs TRBV7-6 and TRBJ2-3; 10 positions match TRBD2. This CDR3 has 14 residues. Germline V gene lookup returns CDR1 SGHVS and CDR2 FNYEAQ. CDR3 loop: CASSSSGGTNTQYF. The CDR3 nucleotides are TGTGCCAGCAGCTCTAGCGGGGGCACAAATACGCAGTATTTT.

This clone was seen a single time. The chain has TRBV2 and TRBJ2-1, with D hard to call. There are 14 residues in the CDR3. Trimming took 4 bases from V and 4 from J, leaving 11 bases between them. CDR1 and CDR2 (germline): SNHLY, FYNNEI. The CDR3 DNA follows: TGTGCCAGCAGTGTGCTAGTCCAATACAATGAGCAGTTCTTC. Its translation is CASSVLVQYNEQFF.

V gene TRBV7-2 combines with J gene TRBJ2-5; TRBD2 matches at 9 bases. The CDR3 spans 18 residues. CDR1 SGHTA and CDR2 FQGNSA come from the germline V gene. V lost 6 bases and J lost 7; bases outside the gene matches: 21. In nucleotides, the CDR3 is TGTGCCAGCAGACAATCAAGGAATAGCGGGGGACGCTGGGGGACCCAGTACTTC. It is translated as CASRQSRNSGGRWGTQYF.

This clone has a single count. V and J are TRBV28 and TRBJ2-7; TRBD1 is a possible D gene (5 bases). The germline CDR1 and CDR2 sequences are MDHEN and SYDVKM. V lost 8 bases to trimming and J lost 3 bases, with 17 bases between them. This CDR3 is 14 amino acids long. The CDR3 reads CASAPRDSGYEQYF. DNA of the CDR3: TGTGCCAGCGCACCCCGCGACAGTGGCTACGAGCAGTACTTC.

The chain has TRBV5-1 and TRBJ2-3; D remains ambiguous. This CDR3 region has 13 residues. In germline, CDR1 is SGHRS, CDR2 YFSETQ. V lost 0 bases and J 6 bases, leaving 8 bases between the germline ends. CDR3 sequence (DNA): TGCGCCAGCAGCTTGGGGCCATCCGATACGCAGTATTTT. It encodes CASSLGPSDTQYF.

The chain links TRBV5-6 to TRBJ2-6; 8 bases map to TRBD1. Germline V gene data show CDR1 as SGHDT and CDR2 as YYEEEE. The CDR3 spans 18 residues. V lost 3 bases and J lost 0; bases outside the gene matches: 8. The CDR3 sequence is CASSSPGQASSGANVLTF. The DNA for the CDR3 is TGTGCCAGCAGCTCCCCGGGACAGGCGTCCTCTGGGGCCAACGTCCTGACTTTC.

V and J are TRBV18 and TRBJ1-2; TRBD1 matches 10 bases. The germline V gene has CDR1 KGHSH and CDR2 LQKENI. This CDR3 is built from 13 residues. V was pared by 3 bases and J by 5 bases, with 0 bases of the junction left unmatched. The CDR3 reads CASSPDRGYGYTF. CDR3 bases: TGTGCCAGCTCACCGGACAGGGGGTATGGCTACACCTTC.

V usage is TRBV4-1 and J usage is TRBJ2-2; D might be TRBD2 (5 bases). Germline CDR1 reads MGHRA; CDR2 reads YSYEKL. The CDR3 extends over 14 amino acids. The V and J ends lost 4 bases and 4 bases respectively, with 10 bases between them. CDR3: CASSPFGGTGELFF. CDR3 DNA: TGCGCCAGCAGCCCCTTTGGAGGCACCGGGGAGCTGTTTTTT.

This clone was observed a single time. The chain has TRBV30 and TRBJ2-5; 9 positions match TRBD2. CDR3 length: 15 residues. Germline CDR1 reads GTSNPN; CDR2 reads SVGIG (reference sequence). J gave up 2 bases and V 7 bases, and 11 bases lay outside the gene matches. CDR3 sequence: CASGLAQGPQETQYF. The CDR3 DNA reads as TGTGCCTCGGGACTAGCCCAGGGCCCGCAAGAGACCCAGTACTTC.

This clone has a handful of counts. This chain joins TRBV19 and TRBJ2-5; tentatively, D is TRBD2 (6 bases). Germline CDR1 and CDR2: LNHDA and SQIVND (reference sequence). This CDR3 has 14 amino acids. The ends were cut back, 4 bases at V and 3 bases at J, with 12 bases in the middle. CDR3 nucleotides: TGTGCCAGTAGTAACGCGGGAACCGAAGAGACCCAGTACTTC. It yields the protein CASSNAGTEETQYF.

This clone has a single count. The chain couples TRBV4-2 to TRBJ2-7; 14 bases line up with TRBD2. Trimming removed 6 bases from V and 1 base from J; junction bases left unmatched: 2. Germline CDR1 LGHNA, CDR2 YNFKEQ. CDR3 length equals 15 residues. CDR3 nucleotides: TGTGCCAGCAGTGGGACTAGCGGGGGTTCCTACGAGCAGTACTTC. Translating gives CASSGTSGGSYEQYF.

The chain links TRBV9 to TRBJ2-2; 7 bases line up with TRBD1. Unmatched junction bases numbered 3, after V lost 3 bases and J lost 4 bases. Looked up from germline, CDR1 is SGDLS and CDR2 is YYNGEE. The CDR3 loop spans 14 amino acids. The CDR3 here is CASSAQGSTGELFF. For the CDR3, the DNA is TGTGCCAGCAGCGCACAGGGGAGCACCGGGGAGCTGTTTTTT.

The rearrangement links TRBV25-1 to TRBJ1-4; the D gene is possibly TRBD1 (5 bases). The CDR3 is 15 amino acids. Germline V CDR1 and CDR2: MGHDK, SYGVNS. Between the trimmed V and J ends, which lost 4 bases and 5 bases, there was a span of 14 bases. This CDR3 is CASSAEAGRNEKLFF. The CDR3 nucleotides read TGTGCCAGCAGTGCTGAGGCAGGGCGAAATGAAAAACTGTTTTTT.

The chain is built from TRBV5-4 and TRBJ2-2; D uncertain. V dropped 0 bases and J dropped 3 bases, with 12 bases sitting between them. The V gene's germline CDR1 is SGHNT and CDR2 YYREEE (reference sequence). This CDR3 spans 16 amino acids. This CDR3 reads CASSLDRVSYTGELFF. In nucleotides, the CDR3 is TGTGCCAGCAGCTTGGATCGGGTCAGCTACACCGGGGAGCTGTTTTTT.

The chain is built from TRBV30 and TRBJ2-5; the D is unclear. V was clipped by 0 bases and J by 2 bases, with 10 bases between them. Germline values: CDR1 GTSNPN, CDR2 SVGIG (reference sequence). This CDR3 is 14 amino acids long. The CDR3 bases are TGTGCCTGGAGTGTACCGGAGAAGCAAGAGACCCAGTACTTC. This gives the protein CAWSVPEKQETQYF.

V is TRBV25-1 and J is TRBJ1-2; 9 positions agree with TRBD1. The trim removed 4 bases at V and 4 bases at J, leaving 4 bases unmatched. The CDR3 consists of 14 residues. Germline V CDR1 and CDR2: MGHDK, SYGVNS. CDR3 DNA sequence: TGTGCCAGCAGTGGGGACAGGGTGACCTATGGCTACACCTTC. Protein: CASSGDRVTYGYTF.

This clone was observed once. The chain recombines TRBV28 with TRBJ1-4; a possible D gene is TRBD1 (5 bases). V shed 6 bases and J shed 0 bases, with 17 bases lying between them. This CDR3 comprises 17 residues. Germline lookup yields CDR1 MDHEN and CDR2 SYDVKM. CDR3 region: CASRSRGTLATNEKLFF. The CDR3 coding sequence is TGTGCCAGCAGATCCCGTGGGACTCTTGCAACTAATGAAAAACTGTTTTTT.

The chain uses TRBV9 and TRBJ2-3; D might be TRBD2 (6 bases). V was pared by 0 bases and J by 3 bases, with 17 bases between. This CDR3 comprises 17 residues. Germline CDR1 reads SGDLS; CDR2 reads YYNGEE. CDR3 coding DNA: TGTGCCAGCAGCGTAGGCCCTACGGGAGTGGTGACAGATACGCAGTATTTT. Protein sequence: CASSVGPTGVVTDTQYF. Together with reference TRBV9 and TRBJ2-3, the CDR3 gives the full variable domain: DSGVTQTPKHLITATGQRVTLRCSPRSGDLSVYWYQQSLDQGLQFLIQYYNGEERAKGNILERFSAQQFPDLHSELNLSSLELGDSALYFCASSVGPTGVVTDTQYFGPGTRLTVL.

The sample holds one count of this clone. The CDR3 nucleotides are TGTGCCTCATATCAGGGCTCTGGAAACACCATATATTTT. It is translated as CASYQGSGNTIYF. The V call is TRBV30, the J call TRBJ1-3; D possibly corresponds to TRBD1 (5 bases). V lost 7 bases, J lost 0 bases, and 10 bases lay in between. Germline V lookup: CDR1 GTSNPN, CDR2 SVGIG (reference sequence). The CDR3 extends over 13 amino acids.

The V gene is TRBV9, the J gene TRBJ2-3, with D maybe TRBD1 (5 bases). This CDR3 region has 15 residues. Germline V lookup: CDR1 SGDLS, CDR2 YYNGEE. Between the trimmed V and J ends, which lost 7 bases and 3 bases, there was a span of 18 bases. This chain's CDR3 is CASEPGRVVTDTQYF. Written as DNA, the CDR3 is TGTGCCAGCGAACCTGGCAGGGTGGTAACAGATACGCAGTATTTT. Together with reference TRBV9 and TRBJ2-3, the CDR3 gives the full variable domain: DSGVTQTPKHLITATGQRVTLRCSPRSGDLSVYWYQQSLDQGLQFLIQYYNGEERAKGNILERFSAQQFPDLHSELNLSSLELGDSALYFCASEPGRVVTDTQYFGPGTRLTVL.

This rearrangement joins TRBV14 to TRBJ2-3, with D maybe TRBD1 (7 bases). V lost 3 bases and J lost 5, with 18 bases in between. The CDR3 has 16 amino acids. Germline loops: CDR1 SGHDN, CDR2 FVKESK. DNA for the CDR3: TGTGCCAGCAGCCAGACCGCCAGGGGGGAGCTAGATACGCAGTATTTT. Its protein product is CASSQTARGELDTQYF.

This clone was detected a few times. One end of the junction is discordant with germline, which a read error may explain. V and J are TRBV10-1 and TRBJ2-5; 8 bases map to TRBD2. This CDR3 region has 10 residues. Looked up from germline, CDR1 is WNHNN and CDR2 is SYGVQD (reference sequence). The chain's CDR3 is CASRASGGDF. In DNA form, the CDR3 reads TGCGCCAGCAGAGCTTCGGGGGGGGACTTC.